The clone carrying this T cell receptor beta chain was observed a single time. The CDR3 runs 16 residues. Per the germline V gene, CDR1 is MRHNA and CDR2 is SNTAGT. V was clipped by 0 bases and J by 0 bases, with 12 bases between them. Original data processing: Reference gene primer amplification gave nucleated cell count estimates. The assay was immunoSEQ multiplex PCR, and TCRdb's table has in-frame clones only and misses some. That table supplies the V and J calls and clone size; D and trimming were determined from the DNA. The table shows 150,000 to 200,000 clones, with approximately 82% occurring only once. The sample is drawn from a study of blood T cell repertoires in COVID-19. Study details: Acute and convalescent COVID-19 samples came from the United States, Italy and Spain. Sources were T cells, B-cell-depleted T cells, or PBMCs; the material itself was cDNA or gDNA.

The chain combines TRBV6-4 with TRBJ2-7, with D possibly matching TRBD1 (5 bases). The TCR sequence derives from a woman of 80 years or more with acute or convalescent COVID-19. Sequencing used peripheral blood. The chain's CDR3 is CASSDSLADSSYEQYF. The CDR3 DNA reads as TGTGCCAGCAGTGACTCCTTAGCCGACAGCTCCTACGAGCAGTACTTC.